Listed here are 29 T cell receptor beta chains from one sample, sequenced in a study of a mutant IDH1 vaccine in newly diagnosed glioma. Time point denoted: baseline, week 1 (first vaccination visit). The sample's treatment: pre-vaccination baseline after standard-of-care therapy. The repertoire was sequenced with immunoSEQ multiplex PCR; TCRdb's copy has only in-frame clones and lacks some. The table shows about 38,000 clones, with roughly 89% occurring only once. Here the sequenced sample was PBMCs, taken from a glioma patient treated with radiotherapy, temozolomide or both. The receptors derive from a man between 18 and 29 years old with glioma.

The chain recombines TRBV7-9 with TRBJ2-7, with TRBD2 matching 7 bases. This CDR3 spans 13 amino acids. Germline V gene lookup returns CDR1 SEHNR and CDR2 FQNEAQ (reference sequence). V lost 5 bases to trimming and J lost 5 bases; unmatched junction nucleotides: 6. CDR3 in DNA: TGTGCCAGCAGCCCTAGCGGAGCAGACGAGCAGTACTTC. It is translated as CASSPSGADEQYF.

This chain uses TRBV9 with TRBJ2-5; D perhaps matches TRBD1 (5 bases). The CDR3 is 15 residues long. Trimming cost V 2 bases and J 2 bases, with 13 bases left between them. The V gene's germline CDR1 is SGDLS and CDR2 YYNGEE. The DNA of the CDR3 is TGTGCCAGCAGCGTCGGAAGACAGTTACAAGAGACCCAGTACTTC. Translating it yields CASSVGRQLQETQYF.

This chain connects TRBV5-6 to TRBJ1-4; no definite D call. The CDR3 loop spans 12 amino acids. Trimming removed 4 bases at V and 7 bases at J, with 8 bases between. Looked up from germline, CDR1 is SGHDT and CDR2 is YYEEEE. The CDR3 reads CASSLDGEKLFF. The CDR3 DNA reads TGTGCCAGCAGCCTGGACGGTGAAAAACTGTTTTTT.

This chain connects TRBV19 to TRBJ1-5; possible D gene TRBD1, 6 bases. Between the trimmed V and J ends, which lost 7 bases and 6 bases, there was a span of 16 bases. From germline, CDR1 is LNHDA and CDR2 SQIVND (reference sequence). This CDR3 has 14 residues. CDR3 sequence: CASTQPRGSQPQHF. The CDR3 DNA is TGTGCCAGTACACAGCCCAGGGGAAGTCAGCCCCAGCATTTT.

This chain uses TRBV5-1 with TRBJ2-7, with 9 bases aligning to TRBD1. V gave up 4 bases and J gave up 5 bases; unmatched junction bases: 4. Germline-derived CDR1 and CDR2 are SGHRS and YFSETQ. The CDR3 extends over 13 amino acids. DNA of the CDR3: TGCGCCAGCAGCGCCGGGACAGGGAACGAGCAGTACTTC. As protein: CASSAGTGNEQYF.

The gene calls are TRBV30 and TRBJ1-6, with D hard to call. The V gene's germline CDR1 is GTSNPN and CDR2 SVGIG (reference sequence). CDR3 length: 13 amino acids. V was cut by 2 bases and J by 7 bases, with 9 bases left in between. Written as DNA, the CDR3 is TGTGCCTGGAGTACGGGGTTCAATTCACCCCTCCACTTT. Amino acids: CAWSTGFNSPLHF.

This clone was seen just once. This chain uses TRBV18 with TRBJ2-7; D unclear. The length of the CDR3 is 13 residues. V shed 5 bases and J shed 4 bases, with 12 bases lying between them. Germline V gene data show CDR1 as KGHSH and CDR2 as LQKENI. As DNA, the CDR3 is TGTGCCAGCTCAGGTGGTAGGATTTACGAGCAGTACTTC. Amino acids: CASSGGRIYEQYF.

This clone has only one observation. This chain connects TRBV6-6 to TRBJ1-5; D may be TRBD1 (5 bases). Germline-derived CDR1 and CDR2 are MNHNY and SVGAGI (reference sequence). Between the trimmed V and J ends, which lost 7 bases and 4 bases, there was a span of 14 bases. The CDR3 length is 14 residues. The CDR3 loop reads CASISGRGNQPQHF. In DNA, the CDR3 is TGTGCCAGCATTTCAGGGAGGGGTAATCAGCCCCAGCATTTT.

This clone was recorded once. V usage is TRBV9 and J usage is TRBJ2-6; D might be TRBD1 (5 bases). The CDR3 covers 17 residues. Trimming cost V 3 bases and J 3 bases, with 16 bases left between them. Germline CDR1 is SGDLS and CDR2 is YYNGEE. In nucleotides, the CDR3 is TGTGCCAGCAGCGCCCAGGGTATAAGGAGTGGGGCCAACGTCCTGACTTTC. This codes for CASSAQGIRSGANVLTF. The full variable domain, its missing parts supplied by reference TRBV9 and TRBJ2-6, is DSGVTQTPKHLITATGQRVTLRCSPRSGDLSVYWYQQSLDQGLQFLIQYYNGEERAKGNILERFSAQQFPDLHSELNLSSLELGDSALYFCASSAQGIRSGANVLTFGAGSRLTVL.

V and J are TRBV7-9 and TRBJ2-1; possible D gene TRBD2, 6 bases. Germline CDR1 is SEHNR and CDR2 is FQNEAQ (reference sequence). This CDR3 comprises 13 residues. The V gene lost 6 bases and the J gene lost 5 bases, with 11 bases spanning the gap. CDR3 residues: CASRRLGDNEQFF. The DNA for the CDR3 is TGTGCCAGCAGACGACTAGGGGACAATGAGCAGTTCTTC.

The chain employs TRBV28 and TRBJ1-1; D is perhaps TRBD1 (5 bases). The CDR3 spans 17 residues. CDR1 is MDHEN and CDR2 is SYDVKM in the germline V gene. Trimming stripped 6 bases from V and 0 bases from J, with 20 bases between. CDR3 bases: TGTGCCAGCAGAAGGGACGGCGGAGAACCTATGAACACTGAAGCTTTCTTT. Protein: CASRRDGGEPMNTEAFF. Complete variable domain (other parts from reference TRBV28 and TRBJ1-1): DVKVTQSSRYLVKRTGEKVFLECVQDMDHENMFWYRQDPGLGLRLIYFSYDVKMKEKGDIPEGYSVSREKKERFSLILESASTNQTSMYLCASRRDGGEPMNTEAFFGQGTRLTVV.

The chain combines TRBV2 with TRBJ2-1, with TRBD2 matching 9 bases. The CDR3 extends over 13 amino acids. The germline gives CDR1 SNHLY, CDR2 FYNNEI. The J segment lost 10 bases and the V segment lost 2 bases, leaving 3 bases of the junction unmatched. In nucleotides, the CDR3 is TGTGCCAGCAGTGAATACCTAGCGGGGGAGCAGTTCTTC. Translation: CASSEYLAGEQFF. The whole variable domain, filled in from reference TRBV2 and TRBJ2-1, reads EPEVTQTPSHQVTQMGQEVILRCVPISNHLYFYWYRQILGQKVEFLVSFYNNEISEKSEIFDDQFSVERPDGSNFTLKIRSTKLEDSAMYFCASSEYLAGEQFFGPGTRLTVL.

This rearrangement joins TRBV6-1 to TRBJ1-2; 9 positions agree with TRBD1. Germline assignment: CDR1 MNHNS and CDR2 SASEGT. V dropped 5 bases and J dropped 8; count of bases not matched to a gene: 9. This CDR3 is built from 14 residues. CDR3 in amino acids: CASSIPGTGFGYTF. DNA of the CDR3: TGTGCCAGCAGTATTCCCGGGACAGGGTTCGGCTACACCTTC.

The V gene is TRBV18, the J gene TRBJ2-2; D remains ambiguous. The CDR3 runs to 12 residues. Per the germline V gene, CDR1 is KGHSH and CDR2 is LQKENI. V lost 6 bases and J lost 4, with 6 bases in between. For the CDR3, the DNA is TGTGCCAGCTCCCGGCCCACCGGGGAGCTGTTTTTT. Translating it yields CASSRPTGELFF. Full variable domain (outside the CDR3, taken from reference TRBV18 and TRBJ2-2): NAGVMQNPRHLVRRRGQEARLRCSPMKGHSHVYWYRQLPEEGLKFMVYLQKENIIDESGMPKERFSAEFPKEGPSILRIQQVVRGDSAAYFCASSRPTGELFFGEGSRLTVL.

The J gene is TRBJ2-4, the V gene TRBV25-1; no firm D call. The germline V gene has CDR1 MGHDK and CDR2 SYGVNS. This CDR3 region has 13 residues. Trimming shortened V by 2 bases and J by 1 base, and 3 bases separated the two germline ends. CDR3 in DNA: TGTGCCAGCAGTGAAGCGGCCAAAAACATTCAGTACTTC. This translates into CASSEAAKNIQYF.

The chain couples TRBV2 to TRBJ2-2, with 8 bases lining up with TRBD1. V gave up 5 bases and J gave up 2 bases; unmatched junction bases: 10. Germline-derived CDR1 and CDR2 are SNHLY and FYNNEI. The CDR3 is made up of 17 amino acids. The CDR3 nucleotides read TGTGCCAGCAGTCACGGACAGGGTTCAACCAACACCGGGGAGCTGTTTTTT. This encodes CASSHGQGSTNTGELFF.

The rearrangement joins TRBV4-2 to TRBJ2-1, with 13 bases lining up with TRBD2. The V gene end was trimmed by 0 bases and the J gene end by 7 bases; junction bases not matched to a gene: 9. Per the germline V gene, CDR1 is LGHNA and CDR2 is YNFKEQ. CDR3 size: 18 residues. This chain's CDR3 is CASSQDLLLAGGPNEQFF. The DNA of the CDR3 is TGTGCCAGCAGCCAAGATCTACTACTAGCGGGAGGGCCGAATGAGCAGTTCTTC.

The CDR3 is CASSLDRAPRVNTEAFF. CDR3 DNA sequence: TGTGCCAGCAGCTTGGACAGGGCCCCGCGGGTGAACACTGAAGCTTTCTTT. The chain employs TRBV7-9 and TRBJ1-1; 8 bases fit TRBD1. The CDR3 length is 17 residues. Per the germline V gene, CDR1 is SEHNR and CDR2 is FQNEAQ (reference sequence). The ends lost 3 bases at V and 0 bases at J; junction bases unmatched: 9. The variable domain in full, completed from reference TRBV7-9 and TRBJ1-1, reads DTGVSQNPRHKITKRGQNVTFRCDPISEHNRLYWYRQTLGQGPEFLTYFQNEAQLEKSRLLSDRFSAERPKGSFSTLEIQRTEQGDSAMYLCASSLDRAPRVNTEAFFGQGTRLTVV.

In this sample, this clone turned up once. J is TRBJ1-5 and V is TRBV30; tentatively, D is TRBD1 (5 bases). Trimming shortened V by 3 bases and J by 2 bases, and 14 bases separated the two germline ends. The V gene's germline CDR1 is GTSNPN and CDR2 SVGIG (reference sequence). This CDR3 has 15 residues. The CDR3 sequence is CAWSGARGGNQPQHF. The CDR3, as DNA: TGTGCCTGGAGCGGCGCTAGGGGCGGCAATCAGCCCCAGCATTTT.

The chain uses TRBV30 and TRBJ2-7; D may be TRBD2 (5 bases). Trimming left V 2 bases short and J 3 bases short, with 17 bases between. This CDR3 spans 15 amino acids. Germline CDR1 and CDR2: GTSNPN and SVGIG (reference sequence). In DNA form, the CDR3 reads TGTGCCTGGAGTATGAGGGAAAGAGGTGACTACGAGCAGTACTTC. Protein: CAWSMRERGDYEQYF.

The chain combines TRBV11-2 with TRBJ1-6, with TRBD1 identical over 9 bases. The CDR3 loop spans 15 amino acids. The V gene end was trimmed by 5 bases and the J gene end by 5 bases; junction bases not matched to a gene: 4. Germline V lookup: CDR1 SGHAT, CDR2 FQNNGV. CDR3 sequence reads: CASSIRQGDNSPLHF. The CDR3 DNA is TGTGCCAGCAGCATCCGACAGGGGGATAATTCACCCCTCCACTTT.

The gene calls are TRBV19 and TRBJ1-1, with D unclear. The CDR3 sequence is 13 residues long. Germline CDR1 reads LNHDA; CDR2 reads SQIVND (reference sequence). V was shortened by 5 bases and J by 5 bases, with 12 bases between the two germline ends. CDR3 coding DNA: TGTGCCAGTAGTGTGAGCACGAGGACTGAAGCTTTCTTT. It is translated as CASSVSTRTEAFF.

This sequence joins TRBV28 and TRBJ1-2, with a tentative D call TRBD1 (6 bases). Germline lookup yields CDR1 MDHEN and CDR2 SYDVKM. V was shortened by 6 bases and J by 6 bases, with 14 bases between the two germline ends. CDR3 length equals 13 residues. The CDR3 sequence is CASRVGGLDGYTF. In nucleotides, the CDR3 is TGTGCCAGCAGGGTTGGGGGGCTGGATGGCTACACCTTC.

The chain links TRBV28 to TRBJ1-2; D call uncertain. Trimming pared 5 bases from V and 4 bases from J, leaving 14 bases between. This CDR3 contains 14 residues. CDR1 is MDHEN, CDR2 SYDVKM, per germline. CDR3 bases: TGTGCCAGCAGTCCCACGGGTCGGGCCTATGGCTACACCTTC. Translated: CASSPTGRAYGYTF.

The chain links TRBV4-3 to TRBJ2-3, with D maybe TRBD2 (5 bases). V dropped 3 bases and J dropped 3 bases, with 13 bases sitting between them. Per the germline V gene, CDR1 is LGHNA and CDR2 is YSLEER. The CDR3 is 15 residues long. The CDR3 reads CASSQRAARTDTQYF. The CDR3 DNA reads TGCGCCAGCAGCCAGCGGGCCGCAAGGACAGATACGCAGTATTTT.

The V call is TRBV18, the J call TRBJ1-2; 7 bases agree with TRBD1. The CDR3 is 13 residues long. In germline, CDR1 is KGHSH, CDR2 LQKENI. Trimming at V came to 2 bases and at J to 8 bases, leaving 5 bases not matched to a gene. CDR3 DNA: TGTGCCAGCTCACCATCTGACAGGGAAGGCTACACCTTC. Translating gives CASSPSDREGYTF.

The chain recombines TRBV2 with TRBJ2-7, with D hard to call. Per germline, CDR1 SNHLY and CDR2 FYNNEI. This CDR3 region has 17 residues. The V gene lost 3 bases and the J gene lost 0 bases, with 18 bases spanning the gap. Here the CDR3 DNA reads TGTGCCAGCAGTGATATTAGGGTAGCAAAGAGCTCCTACGAGCAGTACTTC. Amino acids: CASSDIRVAKSSYEQYF.

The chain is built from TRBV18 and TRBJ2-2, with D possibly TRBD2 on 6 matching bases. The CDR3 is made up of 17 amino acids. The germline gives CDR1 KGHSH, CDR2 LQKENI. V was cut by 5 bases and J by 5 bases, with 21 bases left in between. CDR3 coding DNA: TGTGCCAGCTCATGGGCTAGCGATAACACGGGAACCGGGGAGCTGTTTTTT. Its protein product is CASSWASDNTGTGELFF.

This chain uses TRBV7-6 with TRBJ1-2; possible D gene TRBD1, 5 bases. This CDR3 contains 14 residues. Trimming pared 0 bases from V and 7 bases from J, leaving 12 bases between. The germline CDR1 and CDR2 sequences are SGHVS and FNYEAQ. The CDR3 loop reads CASSLAEGKGGYTF. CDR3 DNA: TGTGCCAGCAGCTTAGCGGAGGGGAAGGGTGGCTACACCTTC.